Following are 4 T cell receptor beta chains from one sample sequenced in a study of cytomegalovirus exposure and HLA in healthy donors. In the PCR, 60 Vbeta and 13 Jbeta primers were used. Some clones are missing from TCRdb's copy, which holds only in-frame ones; the method was immunoSEQ multiplex PCR. The data contain some 130,000 clones, 66% of them singletons. Material for sequencing was PBMCs. The source of these receptors is a human donor in good health.

The rearrangement joins TRBV7-2 to TRBJ2-2, with a weak D call TRBD1 (5 bases). V lost 3 bases and J lost 5, with 13 bases in between. The germline CDR1 and CDR2 sequences are SGHTA and FQGNSA. CDR3 size: 15 residues. CDR3 in amino acids: CASSFPAGMTGELFF. Here the CDR3 DNA reads TGTGCCAGCAGCTTTCCCGCAGGGATGACCGGGGAGCTGTTTTTT.

This clone was picked up a small number of times. The chain links TRBV4-3 to TRBJ2-7; D gene ambiguous. The CDR3 runs to 14 residues. Germline assignment: CDR1 LGHNA and CDR2 YSLEER. Trimming removed 1 base at V and 3 bases at J, with 10 bases between. The CDR3 nucleotides read TGCGCCAGCAGCCAAGTCGGAGTTGGCTACGAGCAGTACTTC. Translating it yields CASSQVGVGYEQYF.

V and J are TRBV18 and TRBJ2-3; 9 bases map to TRBD1. Germline assignment: CDR1 KGHSH and CDR2 LQKENI. The CDR3 consists of 14 residues. V lost 5 bases and J lost 4; bases outside the gene matches: 4. CDR3 DNA sequence: TGTGCCAGCTCATCTGACAGGGGGTCAGATACGCAGTATTTT. Protein sequence: CASSSDRGSDTQYF. Looking up the rest from reference TRBV18 and TRBJ2-3 gives the full variable domain: NAGVMQNPRHLVRRRGQEARLRCSPMKGHSHVYWYRQLPEEGLKFMVYLQKENIIDESGMPKERFSAEFPKEGPSILRIQQVVRGDSAAYFCASSSDRGSDTQYFGPGTRLTVL.

The chain links TRBV5-1 to TRBJ2-1, with 8 bases matching TRBD2. Germline CDR1 SGHRS, CDR2 YFSETQ. The CDR3 length is 16 residues. V trimming: 0 bases; J trimming: 9 bases; junction bases outside the gene matches: 11. The CDR3 region is CASSLASGGTGIEQFF. The CDR3, as DNA: TGCGCCAGCAGCTTGGCAAGCGGGGGTACCGGGATTGAGCAGTTCTTC.